These 32 T cell receptor beta chains share one sample of origin, sequenced in a study of OX40 agonist ivuxolimab in advanced cancers. Library generation was performed with the immunoSEQ multiplex PCR assay. TCRdb carries this immuneACCESS record with in-frame sequences only. Its versions omit some clonotypes, under half of them owing to an unresolved V gene in the studies checked, with the rest unexplained. The sample includes around 32,000 clones, with approximately 90% observed a single time. The ten largest make up 26% of the sample. Material: CD4+ or CD8+ T cells sorted from blood, obtained in a trial of the OX40 agonist ivuxolimab. The origin of the receptors is an adult with an advanced solid tumor such as melanoma, head and neck, liver or kidney cancer.

The rearrangement joins TRBV11-2 to TRBJ2-7; the match to TRBD2 covers 14 bases. Germline lookup yields CDR1 SGHAT and CDR2 FQNNGV. V was clipped by 5 bases and J by 4 bases; unmatched bases: 10. The CDR3 loop spans 17 amino acids. The DNA of the CDR3 is TGTGCCAGCAGCCCGCGACTAGCGGGAGGGCCGGGTTACGAGCAGTACTTC. This translates into CASSPRLAGGPGYEQYF.

In its sample, this clone was seen once. The rearrangement links TRBV28 to TRBJ2-3; 10 bases are a match to TRBD2. Trimming took 6 bases from V and 2 from J; bases not matched to a gene: 11. Germline V gives CDR1 MDHEN, CDR2 SYDVKM. This CDR3 has 17 residues. CDR3 DNA: TGTGCCAGCAGCTCGCCAGGACTAGCGGTGATCACAGATACGCAGTATTTT. It translates to CASSSPGLAVITDTQYF.

The V and J genes are TRBV5-8 and TRBJ2-7; D possibly matches TRBD1 or TRBD2 (5 bases each). Germline lookup yields CDR1 SGHTS and CDR2 YDEGEE. The CDR3 length is 15 residues. V was pared by 0 bases and J by 1 base, with 11 bases between. The CDR3 nucleotides are TGTGCCAGCAGCTTGGAAGGGACGCCGTCCTACGAGCAGTACTTC. Protein: CASSLEGTPSYEQYF.

This chain uses TRBV15 with TRBJ1-1; D not certain. This CDR3 has 15 amino acids. V dropped 1 base and J dropped 5 bases, with 14 bases sitting between them. Germline V CDR1 and CDR2: LNHNV, YYDKDF (reference sequence). The CDR3 region is CATSRGIPLGTEAFF. Written as DNA, the CDR3 is TGTGCCACCAGCAGAGGCATTCCCCTTGGAACTGAAGCTTTCTTT.

The chain uses TRBV28 and TRBJ2-7, with 10 bases matching TRBD1. V was clipped by 5 bases and J by 4 bases; unmatched bases: 11. CDR1 is MDHEN, CDR2 SYDVKM, per germline. This CDR3 spans 16 amino acids. This CDR3 reads CASSPSDRGSPYEQYF. CDR3 DNA: TGTGCCAGCAGTCCATCGGACAGGGGGTCGCCTTACGAGCAGTACTTC.

The V and J genes are TRBV5-1 and TRBJ2-5; 9 nucleotides line up with TRBD1. Looked up from germline, CDR1 is SGHRS and CDR2 is YFSETQ. This CDR3 spans 17 amino acids. With 5 bases clipped from V and 3 bases from J, the junction kept 14 bases outside the gene matches. The CDR3 spells CASSWGTHRGQEETQYF. The DNA of the CDR3 is TGCGCCAGCAGTTGGGGCACCCACAGGGGGCAGGAAGAGACCCAGTACTTC.

The chain combines TRBV5-1 with TRBJ1-2; TRBD1 matches at 9 bases. The junction had 9 bases not matched to a gene; V was cut back by 2 bases and J by 4 bases. CDR1 SGHRS and CDR2 YFSETQ come from the germline V gene. This CDR3 comprises 16 residues. The CDR3 nucleotides read TGCGCCAGCAGCTTTATTACCGGGACAGGGCCCTATGGCTACACCTTC. Translation: CASSFITGTGPYGYTF. Based on the CDR3 plus reference TRBV5-1 and TRBJ1-2, the full variable domain is KAGVTQTPRYLIKTRGQQVTLSCSPISGHRSVSWYQQTPGQGLQFLFEYFSETQRNKGNFPGRFSGRQFSNSRSEMNVSTLELGDSALYLCASSFITGTGPYGYTFGSGTRLTVV.

This chain joins TRBV7-9 and TRBJ1-2; no reliable D call. Germline V CDR1 and CDR2: SEHNR, FQNEAQ (reference sequence). The CDR3 is 16 amino acids. Trimming removed 0 bases at V and 0 bases at J, with 11 bases between. CDR3 in amino acids: CASSLAAARSNYGYTF. The CDR3 bases are TGTGCCAGCAGCTTAGCCGCGGCCAGATCTAACTATGGCTACACCTTC.

The genes are TRBV15 and TRBJ2-1; D not certain. Trimming pared 9 bases from V and 7 bases from J, leaving 19 bases between. This CDR3 has 14 residues. CDR1 and CDR2 from the germline V gene are LNHNV and YYDKDF (reference sequence). The CDR3 here is CATETGFGFNEQFF. CDR3 DNA sequence: TGTGCCACGGAGACGGGCTTCGGGTTTAATGAGCAGTTCTTC.

V and J are TRBV4-1 and TRBJ2-7; TRBD1 matches at 8 bases. The CDR3 is 17 residues long. The junction had 12 bases not matched to a gene; V was cut back by 0 bases and J by 5 bases. The germline CDR1 and CDR2 sequences are MGHRA and YSYEKL. The CDR3 here is CASSQDFGRTGPHEQYF. For the CDR3, the DNA is TGCGCCAGCAGCCAAGATTTTGGCCGGACAGGGCCCCACGAGCAGTACTTC.

V is TRBV7-9 and J is TRBJ2-2; 10 bases are shared with TRBD1. Germline V lookup: CDR1 SEHNR, CDR2 FQNEAQ (reference sequence). This CDR3 spans 17 amino acids. V was pared by 5 bases and J by 1 base, with 7 bases of the junction left unmatched. The chain's CDR3 is CASSRRDRGVNTGELFF. For the CDR3, the DNA is TGTGCCAGCAGCCGCCGGGACAGGGGAGTGAACACCGGGGAGCTGTTTTTT.

Judged by abundance, this clone is medium-sized. The V gene is TRBV13, the J gene TRBJ1-1; D is undetermined. Germline V lookup: CDR1 PRHDT, CDR2 FYEKMQ (reference sequence). CDR3 length: 11 amino acids. V shed 4 bases and J shed 12 bases, with 12 bases lying between them. Written as DNA, the CDR3 is TGTGCCAGCAGCTCGGAGACTGTGTCTTTCTTT. Residues: CASSSETVSFF.

The chain is built from TRBV5-1 and TRBJ2-7; D perhaps matches TRBD1 (6 bases). The V and J ends lost 1 base and 0 bases respectively, with 11 bases between them. The CDR3 runs 15 residues. Per the germline V gene, CDR1 is SGHRS and CDR2 is YFSETQ. This CDR3 reads CASSLLGTSSYEQYF. The CDR3 DNA sequence: TGCGCCAGCAGCTTGCTCGGGACAAGCTCCTACGAGCAGTACTTC.

This rearrangement joins TRBV7-2 to TRBJ1-3, with a tentative D call TRBD1 (6 bases). In germline, CDR1 is SGHTA, CDR2 FQGNSA. This CDR3 region has 16 residues. V dropped 5 bases and J dropped 4 bases, with 18 bases sitting between them. CDR3: CASSRPLDSHGNTIYF. For the CDR3, the DNA is TGTGCCAGCAGCCGCCCCCTGGACAGTCACGGAAACACCATATATTTT.

V and J are TRBV4-1 and TRBJ2-4; 11 bases match TRBD2. V lost 5 bases to trimming and J lost 5 bases; unmatched junction nucleotides: 5. CDR3 length: 15 amino acids. CDR1 and CDR2 from the germline V gene are MGHRA and YSYEKL. The CDR3 nucleotides read TGCGCCAGCAGCAAGGTAGCGGGAGGGGAAAACATTCAGTACTTC. Its translation is CASSKVAGGENIQYF.

This rearrangement joins TRBV5-8 to TRBJ2-2; no clear D gene. The CDR3 totals 10 residues. The V end was cut by 2 bases, the J end by 7 bases, with 0 bases between. Germline CDR1 and CDR2: SGHTS and YDEGEE. The CDR3 reads CASSFGELFF. The CDR3 coding sequence is TGTGCCAGCAGCTTCGGGGAGCTGTTTTTT. The entire variable domain, with the rest obtained from reference TRBV5-8 and TRBJ2-2, is as follows: EAGVTQSPTHLIKTRGQQATLRCSPISGHTSVYWYQQALGLGLQFLLWYDEGEERNRGNFPPRFSGRQFPNYSSELNVNALELEDSALYLCASSFGELFFGEGSRLTVL.

The gene calls are TRBV18 and TRBJ2-7; D not resolved. CDR3 length: 16 amino acids. Between the trimmed V and J ends, which lost 0 bases and 4 bases, there was a span of 16 bases. Per germline, CDR1 KGHSH and CDR2 LQKENI. The CDR3 nucleotides are TGTGCCAGCTCACCACCACCTTTGGGGTGGAAGTACGAGCAGTACTTC. Translation: CASSPPPLGWKYEQYF.

This chain connects TRBV10-3 to TRBJ2-6, with TRBD1 matching 8 bases. There are 17 residues in the CDR3. Germline lookup yields CDR1 ENHRY and CDR2 SYGVKD. The V segment lost 4 bases and the J segment 0 bases; nucleotides outside the gene matches: 5. CDR3 amino acids: CAISAPGQASGANVLTF. The CDR3 nucleotides are TGTGCCATCAGTGCTCCGGGACAGGCCTCTGGGGCCAACGTCCTGACTTTC.

The CDR3 nucleotides are TGCGCCAGCAGTGTTGTCACCGGGGAGCTGTTTTTT. This translates into CASSVVTGELFF. The chain uses TRBV10-2 and TRBJ2-2; D ambiguous. The CDR3 extends over 12 amino acids. Between the trimmed V and J ends, which lost 4 bases and 4 bases, there was a span of 4 bases. Germline assignment: CDR1 WSHSY and CDR2 SAAADI.

This clone was counted between two and nine times. V gene TRBV28 combines with J gene TRBJ1-1; D is ambiguous. Trimming left V 4 bases short and J 6 bases short, with 12 bases between. Germline V gene data show CDR1 as MDHEN and CDR2 as SYDVKM. The CDR3 consists of 13 residues. CDR3 DNA sequence: TGTGCCAGCAGTTCGTGGTTATACGCTGAAGCTTTCTTT. Translated, it gives CASSSWLYAEAFF.

The rearrangement links TRBV2 to TRBJ1-2, with D uncertain. V was pared by 1 base and J by 8 bases, with 14 bases between. The CDR3 is 14 amino acids. CDR1 is SNHLY and CDR2 is FYNNEI in the germline V gene. CDR3 nucleotides: TGTGCCAGCAGTGAAGATCAGCTTTTCTGGGGCTACACCTTC. It encodes CASSEDQLFWGYTF.

The V gene is TRBV27, the J gene TRBJ2-4, with TRBD2 matching 7 bases. The V gene end was trimmed by 3 bases and the J gene end by 8 bases; junction bases not matched to a gene: 4. Per germline, CDR1 MNHEY and CDR2 SMNVEV (reference sequence). The CDR3 loop spans 13 amino acids. The CDR3 spells CASSLWGGDIQYF. As DNA, the CDR3 is TGTGCCAGCAGTTTGTGGGGAGGGGACATTCAGTACTTC.

The chain is built from TRBV11-3 and TRBJ2-1, with 9 bases matching TRBD2. This CDR3 region has 16 residues. With 4 bases clipped from V and 6 bases from J, the junction kept 10 bases outside the gene matches. CDR1 and CDR2 from the germline V gene are SGHNT and YENEEA. The CDR3 DNA reads as TGTGCCAGCAGCTGGAACTTGGCGGGAGGGGTCAATGAGCAGTTCTTC. It encodes CASSWNLAGGVNEQFF.

V gene TRBV27 combines with J gene TRBJ2-1, with D perhaps TRBD1 (5 bases). Trimming removed 2 bases at V and 4 bases at J, with 12 bases between. CDR1 is MNHEY, CDR2 SMNVEV, per germline (reference sequence). The CDR3 covers 15 residues. CDR3 sequence (DNA): TGTGCCAGCAGTTTAAGGTGGGGCCTTTACAATGAGCAGTTCTTC. Translated: CASSLRWGLYNEQFF.

As to this clone: A junction boundary mismatches the germline segment, possibly from a read error. The chain uses TRBV7-7 and TRBJ2-5, with D tentatively TRBD1 or TRBD2 (5 bases each). CDR3 length: 14 residues. Germline CDR1 reads SSHAT; CDR2 reads FNYEAQ (reference sequence). The CDR3 loop is CASSSFGAGETQYF. The CDR3 DNA is TGTGCTAGCAGCTCCTTCGGGGCTGGAGAGACCCAGTACTTC.

The J gene is TRBJ2-1, the V gene TRBV5-1; a possible D gene is TRBD2 (5 bases). Trimming removed 2 bases from V and 2 bases from J, with 14 bases in between. There are 16 residues in the CDR3. Germline V CDR1 and CDR2: SGHRS, YFSETQ. CDR3 nucleotides: TGCGCCAGCAGCTTTGCCCCCCCCGGGGCCTACAATGAGCAGTTCTTC. Protein: CASSFAPPGAYNEQFF.

This chain links TRBV19 with TRBJ1-5, with D unresolved. The CDR3 is 13 amino acids. In germline, CDR1 is LNHDA, CDR2 SQIVND (reference sequence). Deletions cut 5 bases from V and 0 bases from J, with 5 bases between. The CDR3 region is CASSGFSNQPQHF. The DNA of the CDR3 is TGTGCCAGTAGTGGATTTAGCAATCAGCCCCAGCATTTT. Variable domain in full (rest from reference TRBV19 and TRBJ1-5): DGGITQSPKYLFRKEGQNVTLSCEQNLNHDAMYWYRQDPGQGLRLIYYSQIVNDFQKGDIAEGYSVSREKKESFPLTVTSAQKNPTAFYLCASSGFSNQPQHFGDGTRLSIL.

The sample holds one count of this clone. Additional DNA sequences in this sample encode the identical CDR3. J is TRBJ2-7 and V is TRBV2; D may match TRBD1 or TRBD2 (6 bases each). Germline loops: CDR1 SNHLY, CDR2 FYNNEI. CDR3 length: 12 residues. The V and J ends lost 8 bases and 0 bases respectively, with 8 bases between them. The CDR3: CASGGRSYEQYF. DNA for the CDR3: TGTGCCAGCGGGGGGCGCTCCTACGAGCAGTACTTC.

This clone is labeled as medium-sized. J is TRBJ2-7 and V is TRBV5-6, with 10 bases identical to TRBD2. Germline CDR1 SGHDT, CDR2 YYEEEE. The length of the CDR3 is 15 residues. V trimming: 4 bases; J trimming: 4 bases; junction bases outside the gene matches: 8. DNA for the CDR3: TGTGCCAGCAGCCCTAGCGGGAGTATCCAGTACGAGCAGTACTTC. It is translated as CASSPSGSIQYEQYF. The entire variable domain, with the rest obtained from reference TRBV5-6 and TRBJ2-7, is as follows: DAGVTQSPTHLIKTRGQQVTLRCSPKSGHDTVSWYQQALGQGPQFIFQYYEEEERQRGNFPDRFSGHQFPNYSSELNVNALLLGDSALYLCASSPSGSIQYEQYFGPGTRLTVT.

This clone is termed large. The chain joins TRBV28 to TRBJ2-5; D perhaps matches TRBD2 (6 bases). CDR1 MDHEN and CDR2 SYDVKM come from the germline V gene. The CDR3 length is 15 residues. Trimming took 2 bases from V and 3 from J, leaving 13 bases between them. CDR3 protein: CASSLNPGSKETQYF. CDR3 DNA: TGTGCCAGCAGTTTAAACCCCGGGAGCAAAGAGACCCAGTACTTC.

V gene TRBV27 combines with J gene TRBJ1-2; unclear D gene. The CDR3 sequence is 13 residues long. The V gene's germline CDR1 is MNHEY and CDR2 SMNVEV (reference sequence). The V gene lost 2 bases and the J gene lost 2 bases, with 6 bases spanning the gap. The CDR3 loop is CASSLAKNYGYTF. CDR3 DNA sequence: TGTGCCAGCAGTTTAGCCAAAAACTATGGCTACACCTTC.

The gene calls are TRBV6-1 and TRBJ1-5; D remains ambiguous. This CDR3 has 15 residues. Trimming stripped 2 bases from V and 3 bases from J, with 11 bases between. The germline V gene has CDR1 MNHNS and CDR2 SASEGT. CDR3 residues: CASSELQNSNQPQHF. CDR3 coding DNA: TGTGCCAGCAGTGAACTCCAGAACTCCAATCAGCCCCAGCATTTT.